What follows are 20 T cell receptor beta chains derived from one specimen sequenced in a study of T-cell memory formation after mild COVID-19. TCRdb independently ran MiXCR on the 5' RACE reads; one entry per CDR3 protein. The table includes over 500,000 distinct CDR3 sequences, roughly 17% detected once. What was sequenced was PBMCs or a T cell subset sorted from them (not recorded which). These receptor sequences come from an adult woman who had mild COVID-19 (a few samples of this study predate the infection). Cell type and time point are not known.

About this clonotype itself: A junction boundary mismatches the germline segment, possibly from a read error. V usage is TRBV7-7 and J usage is TRBJ2-7, with TRBD1 matching 8 bases. Germline loops: CDR1 SSHAT, CDR2 FNYEAQ (reference sequence). This CDR3 comprises 14 residues. CDR3 loop: CASSPTQGVDEQYF. The DNA for the CDR3 is TGTGCTAGCAGCCCAACACAGGGGGTGGACGAGCAGTACTTC.

The chain has TRBV6-2 or TRBV6-3 and TRBJ1-5; the D gene is possibly TRBD1 (6 bases). In germline, CDR1 is MNHEY, CDR2 SVGEGT. The CDR3 has 17 residues. V lost 5 bases to trimming and J lost 6 bases, with 23 bases between them. The CDR3: CASSVGGSPLTGQPQHF. The CDR3 region has the DNA TGTGCCAGCAGTGTGGGGGGCAGCCCTTTGACTGGTCAGCCCCAGCATTTT.

The rearrangement uses TRBV27 and TRBJ2-7; D uncertain. V was cut by 1 base and J by 0 bases, with 7 bases left in between. This CDR3 is 14 amino acids long. The V gene's germline CDR1 is MNHEY and CDR2 SMNVEV (reference sequence). The DNA of the CDR3 is TGTGCCAGCAGTTTATATGGGAACTCCTACGAGCAGTACTTC. This codes for CASSLYGNSYEQYF.

The rearrangement joins TRBV7-2 to TRBJ2-3, with D uncertain. The CDR3 sequence is 14 residues long. Trimming shortened V by 2 bases and J by 4 bases, and 10 bases separated the two germline ends. Per germline, CDR1 SGHTA and CDR2 FQGNSA. In DNA form, the CDR3 reads TGTGCCAGCAGCTTATTCCGGCTCGCAGATACGCAGTATTTT. It translates to CASSLFRLADTQYF.

This clonotype was found a few times. The gene calls are TRBV30 and TRBJ1-2; D gene uncertain. V lost 6 bases and J lost 1, with 6 bases in between. Germline CDR1 reads GTSNPN; CDR2 reads SVGIG (reference sequence). This CDR3 has 11 amino acids. The CDR3 reads CACSNNYGYTF. CDR3 in DNA: TGTGCCTGTAGTAATAACTATGGCTACACCTTC. The entire variable domain, with the rest obtained from reference TRBV30 and TRBJ1-2, is as follows: SQTIHQWPATLVQPVGSPLSLECTVEGTSNPNLYWYRQAAGRGLQLLFYSVGIGQISSEVPQNLSASRPQDRQFILSSKKLLLSDSGFYLCACSNNYGYTFGSGTRLTVV.

The gene calls are TRBV24-1 and TRBJ2-3; D gene ambiguous. V lost 4 bases and J lost 0, with 4 bases in between. Per germline, CDR1 KGHDR and CDR2 SFDVKD. The CDR3 is made up of 13 amino acids. CDR3 residues: CATSDHSTDTQYF. CDR3 nucleotides: TGTGCCACCAGTGACCACAGCACAGATACGCAGTATTTT.

The rearrangement links TRBV7-9 to TRBJ2-3; no reliable D call. The V gene lost 3 bases and the J gene lost 0 bases, with 7 bases spanning the gap. This CDR3 spans 14 amino acids. The germline CDR1 and CDR2 sequences are SEHNR and FQNEAQ (reference sequence). CDR3 nucleotide sequence: TGTGCCAGCAGCTTGCCCGACAGCACAGATACGCAGTATTTT. It yields the protein CASSLPDSTDTQYF.

This clonotype was seen more than once but under ten times. This chain joins TRBV7-9 and TRBJ2-5; 7 nucleotides align to TRBD2. The CDR3 is 14 amino acids. Germline V gene lookup returns CDR1 SEHNR and CDR2 FQNEAQ (reference sequence). Unmatched junction bases numbered 3, after V lost 3 bases and J lost 2 bases. The chain's CDR3 is CASSFGLGQETQYF. In DNA, the CDR3 is TGTGCCAGCAGCTTCGGACTAGGGCAAGAGACCCAGTACTTC.

The chain couples TRBV7-2 to TRBJ1-5; 7 bases agree with TRBD1. Germline trimming cut 4 bases from V and 6 bases from J; bases unmatched to any gene: 9. In germline, CDR1 is SGHTA, CDR2 FQGNSA. CDR3 size: 15 residues. The CDR3 region has the DNA TGTGCCAGCAGCTCACTGATAGGGGGCCGTCAGCCCCAGCATTTT. Translation: CASSSLIGGRQPQHF.

The rearrangement uses TRBV6-5 and TRBJ1-2; D remains unclear. From germline, CDR1 is MNHEY and CDR2 SVGAGI. Between the trimmed V and J ends, which lost 0 bases and 5 bases, there was a span of 7 bases. The CDR3 extends over 13 amino acids. CDR3 region: CASSYSDRYGYTF. As DNA, the CDR3 is TGTGCCAGCAGTTACTCAGACCGATATGGCTACACCTTC.

This clonotype has just a few counts. The rearrangement links TRBV2 to TRBJ1-1; D is unresolved. CDR3 length: 12 amino acids. V was shortened by 7 bases and J by 5 bases, with 11 bases between the two germline ends. Per germline, CDR1 SNHLY and CDR2 FYNNEI. CDR3 coding DNA: TGTGCCAGCATCATGTCTGCAACTGAAGCTTTCTTT. It encodes CASIMSATEAFF.

This chain joins TRBV29-1 and TRBJ1-6; D might be TRBD1 (6 bases). V was cut by 4 bases and J by 7 bases, with 11 bases left in between. The CDR3 loop spans 13 amino acids. Germline loops: CDR1 SQVTM, CDR2 ANQGSEA. CDR3 loop: CSVARDTNSPLHF. The CDR3 coding sequence is TGCAGCGTTGCGCGGGACACCAATTCACCCCTCCACTTT.

This chain links TRBV7-8 with TRBJ1-2; a weak D match, TRBD1 (5 bases). Germline V gives CDR1 SGHVS, CDR2 FQNEAQ. The CDR3 extends over 14 amino acids. V was clipped by 0 bases and J by 8 bases, with 13 bases between them. The CDR3 nucleotides are TGTGCCAGCAGCTTAGCCTTGGACGGGACGGGCTACACCTTC. Its translation: CASSLALDGTGYTF.

This clonotype was found a few times. The CDR3 coding sequence is TGTGCCAGCAGCTTAATGGCGGCGAACACTGAAGCTTTCTTT. Translated: CASSLMAANTEAFF. This rearrangement joins TRBV7-3 to TRBJ1-1; D not resolved. Germline V lookup: CDR1 SGHTA, CDR2 FQGTGA. There are 14 residues in the CDR3. Between the trimmed V and J ends, which lost 1 base and 1 base, there was a span of 7 bases.

The V and J genes are TRBV19 and TRBJ1-1; TRBD1 is a possible D gene (5 bases). Trimming pared 1 base from V and 5 bases from J, leaving 11 bases between. CDR1 and CDR2 from the germline V gene are LNHDA and SQIVND (reference sequence). The CDR3 totals 14 residues. CDR3 bases: TGTGCCAGTAGTATAGGCAGCTGGGGGACTGAAGCTTTCTTT. Translation: CASSIGSWGTEAFF.

J is TRBJ1-1 and V is TRBV3-1, with D possibly being TRBD1 (6 bases). The V gene's germline CDR1 is LGHDT and CDR2 YNNKEL (reference sequence). CDR3 length equals 18 residues. Trimming cost V 4 bases and J 0 bases, with 21 bases left between them. CDR3 region: CASSRRTGFGLVNTEAFF. In DNA, the CDR3 is TGTGCCAGCAGCCGAAGAACAGGGTTTGGGCTGGTGAACACTGAAGCTTTCTTT. The full variable domain, with the rest looked up from reference TRBV3-1 and TRBJ1-1, is DTAVSQTPKYLVTQMGNDKSIKCEQNLGHDTMYWYKQDSKKFLKIMFSYNNKELIINETVPNRFSPKSPDKAHLNLHINSLELGDSAVYFCASSRRTGFGLVNTEAFFGQGTRLTVV.

This clonotype was detected a few times. The CDR3, as DNA: TGTGCCAGCAGCTTACCGCTAGCGGGAGATAGTTACAATGAGCAGTTCTTC. It yields the protein CASSLPLAGDSYNEQFF. The chain employs TRBV7-6 and TRBJ2-1; 10 nucleotides agree with TRBD2. The CDR3 totals 17 residues. Germline V gene lookup returns CDR1 SGHVS and CDR2 FNYEAQ. J gave up 4 bases and V 2 bases, and 8 bases lay outside the gene matches.

This clonotype was seen more than once but under ten times. The chain is built from TRBV12-5 and TRBJ2-2; D might be TRBD1 (6 bases). V lost 4 bases to trimming and J lost 0 bases, with 9 bases between them. The CDR3 loop spans 15 amino acids. Germline CDR1 reads LGHNT; CDR2 reads FRNRAP. The CDR3 DNA follows: TGTGCTAGTGGTTGGGACACGCCGAACACCGGGGAGCTGTTTTTT. It encodes CASGWDTPNTGELFF.

The V and J genes are TRBV18 and TRBJ1-1, with D maybe TRBD1 (6 bases). The CDR3 spans 14 residues. Germline CDR1 reads KGHSH; CDR2 reads LQKENI. The V gene lost 4 bases and the J gene lost 1 base, with 10 bases spanning the gap. The CDR3 spells CASSREGGNTEAFF. As DNA, the CDR3 is TGTGCCAGCTCACGTGAAGGGGGGAACACTGAAGCTTTCTTT.

This clonotype was picked up a small number of times. The J gene is TRBJ2-7, the V gene TRBV28, with TRBD2 as a possible D gene (6 bases). The CDR3 spans 13 residues. CDR1 is MDHEN and CDR2 is SYDVKM in the germline V gene. Between the trimmed V and J ends, which lost 4 bases and 6 bases, there was a span of 13 bases. In DNA, the CDR3 is TGTGCCAGCAGTTACCGTTGGGAGGCCGAGCAGTACTTC. Encoded protein: CASSYRWEAEQYF. Drawing the rest from reference TRBV28 and TRBJ2-7, the complete variable domain is DVKVTQSSRYLVKRTGEKVFLECVQDMDHENMFWYRQDPGLGLRLIYFSYDVKMKEKGDIPEGYSVSREKKERFSLILESASTNQTSMYLCASSYRWEAEQYFGPGTRLTVT.